This is a list of T cell receptor beta chains from one sample in a study of T-cell memory formation after mild COVID-19. TCRdb used MiXCR to reprocess the 5' RACE reads, holding one entry per CDR3 protein. Here the sample spans approximately 300,000 distinct CDR3 sequences, 19% being singletons. The sequencing input was PBMCs or a T cell subset sorted from them (not recorded which). Receptors originate from a man aged 18 to 30 who had mild COVID-19 (a few samples of this study predate the infection). Cell type and time point are not known. The CDR3 runs from the conserved cysteine through the conserved F or W. The D gene is left open where the match is weak.

-,TRBV7-3,CASSAQRTGELFF
TRBD2,TRBV11-2,CDSSFSSGTTDTQYF
-,TRBV18,CASSPGVQRSEQYF
TRBD1,TRBV18,CASSGPDRPAYEQYF
-,TRBV20-1,CSARVLAKNIQYF
TRBD1,TRBV7-2,CASSLKRGTVDGYTF
-,TRBV7-3,CASSRGGQQDTQYF
-,TRBV7-2,CASSRQRVQPQHF
-,TRBV7-8,CASSSQLPRGILNTEAFF
-,TRBV20-1,CSARAYTVYNEQFF
-,TRBV6-6,CASSPHRASNTEAFF
-,TRBV4-1,CASSQGPFLGENTDTQYF
-,TRBV12-3/TRBV12-4,CASRGLQDFYGYTF
-,TRBV18,CASSPRNIQYF
-,TRBV4-1,CASSQEDEQYF
-,TRBV7-9,CASSPSYEQYF
-,TRBV4-2,CASSQETGWNTGELFF
-,TRBV23-1,CASSRSGNTEAFF
-,TRBV7-3,CASSLMMGSSYNEQFF
TRBD1,TRBV7-8,CASRGIWDRFYF
-,TRBV3-1,CASSPSATPSNQPQHF
-,TRBV6-2/TRBV6-3,CASSRRGAGGNTIYF
TRBD2,TRBV20-1,CSASGLAGGWDTQYF
-,TRBV27,CASSYNSPSTDTQYF
TRBD1,TRBV7-3,CASSLRQGATTNEKLFF
TRBD1,TRBV12-3/TRBV12-4,CASSRPRQGVGNTEAFF
-,TRBV29-1,CSVSGGLSGELFF
TRBD1,TRBV9,CASSADRGPDEQYF
-,TRBV5-6,CASSFGTQYNEQFF
-,TRBV11-2,CASSLTSGNTEAFF
-,TRBV5-1,CASSPAGGPYEQYF
-,TRBV2,CASSLMSVYNEQFF
-,TRBV12-3/TRBV12-4,CATSREGAYGYTF
TRBD2,TRBV12-3/TRBV12-4,CASSAVSGGLSTDTQYF
-,TRBV6-2/TRBV6-3,CATAGGNNEQFF
-,TRBV12-3/TRBV12-4,CASSFFRGMGTHYGYTF
TRBD2,TRBV7-6,CASSFLLAGNTGELFF
TRBD1,TRBV7-9,CASSPGQPYGYTF
-,TRBV6-1,CASRTTDLGSTDTQYF
-,TRBV9,CASSLRGGPETQYF
-,TRBV7-9,CASSLTGLRDGYTF
TRBD2,TRBV4-1,CASSQSGDPTQYF
-,TRBV27,CASSYRPAGGETQYF
-,TRBV9,CASSVFLNTEAFF
-,TRBV6-5,CASTRLPGSDNEQFF
-,TRBV2,CASSGGTGAPTEAFF
-,TRBV15,CATSRDLSINQPQHF
TRBD1,TRBV12-3/TRBV12-4,CASRSRDRGRHEQFF
TRBD2,TRBV7-7,CASSLVPSGVAGELFF
TRBD1,TRBV12-3/TRBV12-4,CASSFRTGNTEAFF